A few counts support the clone carrying this T cell receptor beta chain. CDR1 SGHAT and CDR2 FQNNGV come from the germline V gene. V dropped 5 bases and J dropped 3 bases, with 10 bases sitting between them. CDR3 length: 13 residues. Extracted RNA was reverse transcribed, and the resulting cDNA served as sequencing template. Libraries were prepared by immunoSEQ multiplex PCR; TCRdb keeps only in-frame clonotypes and omits some of them. The sample contains approximately 110,000 clones, 56% of which appear only once. The data were taken from a study of CD8+ T cells in alopecia areata. At the level of the study: Tofacitinib administration persisted for 6 to 18 months, succeeded by 6 months off drug.

Described treatment: oral pan-JAK inhibitor, 5-10 mg twice daily. The chain carries TRBV11-2 and TRBJ1-2, with no clear D. This specimen consisted of CD4+ T cells sorted from blood, obtained at week 24, from a patient treated with tofacitinib. The TCR originated in a human donor with alopecia areata. CDR3 nucleotides: TGTGCCAGCAGCCTATGGATGTACTATGGCTACACCTTC. Its protein product is CASSLWMYYGYTF. The full variable domain, in which reference TRBV11-2 and TRBJ1-2 provide the parts outside the CDR3, is EAGVAQSPRYKIIEKRQSVAFWCNPISGHATLYWYQQILGQGPKLLIQFQNNGVVDDSQLPKDRFSAERLKGVDSTLKIQPAKLEDSAVYLCASSLWMYYGYTFGSGTRLTVV.